The 7 T cell receptor beta chains listed next were all sequenced from one sample in a study of cytomegalovirus exposure and HLA in healthy donors (dated by TCRdb to 2017 to 2019). The library was built by means of the immunoSEQ multiplex PCR assay. The multiplex PCR relied on a mix of 60 forward primers for TCR Vbeta segments and 13 reverse primers for TCR Jbeta segments. Here the immuneACCESS table is served through TCRdb, limited to in-frame sequences with V and J called. Missing clones are a known gap in these copies; in checked studies unresolved V genes cover under half, and the rest lacks a known reason. Recorded for this sample are under 200,000 clones; 80% to 85% of them occurred a single time. Clones ranked in the top ten supply more than 0.85% of the sample. The sequencing sample was made of PBMCs. Receptor source: a young man in good health and CMV-seronegative.

Only a few counts were recorded for this clone. The gene calls are TRBV7-9 and TRBJ2-1; D remains ambiguous. Trimming took 5 bases from V and 0 from J, leaving 20 bases between them. The CDR3 extends over 18 amino acids. Germline CDR1 reads SEHNR; CDR2 reads FQNEAQ (reference sequence). The CDR3 nucleotides are TGTGCCAGCAGCACCCCTCTAGTCCCCCAAAGCTCCTACAATGAGCAGTTCTTC. It translates to CASSTPLVPQSSYNEQFF. The entire variable domain, with the rest obtained from reference TRBV7-9 and TRBJ2-1, is as follows: DTGVSQNPRHKITKRGQNVTFRCDPISEHNRLYWYRQTLGQGPEFLTYFQNEAQLEKSRLLSDRFSAERPKGSFSTLEIQRTEQGDSAMYLCASSTPLVPQSSYNEQFFGPGTRLTVL.

The rearrangement links TRBV2 to TRBJ2-5; 7 positions agree with TRBD2. Germline CDR1 reads SNHLY; CDR2 reads FYNNEI. The CDR3 runs to 12 residues. V was pared by 8 bases and J by 3 bases, with 3 bases of the junction left unmatched. The CDR3 DNA is TGTGCCAGCGCGCTAGCGGAAGAGACCCAGTACTTC. Translating gives CASALAEETQYF.

This chain uses TRBV29-1 with TRBJ2-3; D perhaps matches TRBD2 (5 bases). Per germline, CDR1 SQVTM and CDR2 ANQGSEA. V gave up 3 bases and J gave up 6 bases, with 13 bases separating them. This CDR3 has 13 amino acids. This CDR3 reads CSVEDSGTDTQYF. The CDR3 DNA reads as TGCAGCGTTGAGGACTCGGGAACGGATACGCAGTATTTT.

This clone occurred once. The rearrangement links TRBV28 to TRBJ2-1, with TRBD2 matching over 7 bases. The J segment lost 4 bases and the V segment lost 3 bases, leaving 9 bases of the junction unmatched. This CDR3 has 16 residues. The germline gives CDR1 MDHEN, CDR2 SYDVKM. The DNA for the CDR3 is TGTGCCAGCAGTTTGGTAGGTAGCGGGCCTTACAATGAGCAGTTCTTC. It encodes CASSLVGSGPYNEQFF.

V usage is TRBV5-1 and J usage is TRBJ1-1; weak D call: TRBD1 (5 bases). CDR1 and CDR2 (germline): SGHRS, YFSETQ. CDR3 length equals 16 residues. The ends were cut back, 4 bases at V and 0 bases at J, with 16 bases in the middle. The CDR3 loop is CASSLGGVPMNTEAFF. In DNA, the CDR3 is TGCGCCAGCAGCCTGGGGGGGGTCCCCATGAACACTGAAGCTTTCTTT.

The V gene is TRBV28, the J gene TRBJ2-7; 7 bases map to TRBD2. The CDR3 extends over 15 amino acids. The germline V gene has CDR1 MDHEN and CDR2 SYDVKM. V shed 4 bases and J 4 bases; nucleotides not matched to a gene: 10. CDR3 protein: CASSSAGTKGYEQYF. The CDR3 DNA follows: TGTGCCAGCAGTTCGGCCGGGACTAAAGGTTACGAGCAGTACTTC.

This clone was counted only a few times. The chain joins TRBV30 to TRBJ2-7; weak D call: TRBD1 (5 bases). This CDR3 is 15 amino acids long. The V and J ends lost 0 bases and 2 bases respectively, with 14 bases between them. Germline lookup yields CDR1 GTSNPN and CDR2 SVGIG (reference sequence). The CDR3 DNA follows: TGTGCCTGGAGTGTGGGGCAGGATCCAACCTACGAGCAGTACTTC. This sequence encodes CAWSVGQDPTYEQYF.